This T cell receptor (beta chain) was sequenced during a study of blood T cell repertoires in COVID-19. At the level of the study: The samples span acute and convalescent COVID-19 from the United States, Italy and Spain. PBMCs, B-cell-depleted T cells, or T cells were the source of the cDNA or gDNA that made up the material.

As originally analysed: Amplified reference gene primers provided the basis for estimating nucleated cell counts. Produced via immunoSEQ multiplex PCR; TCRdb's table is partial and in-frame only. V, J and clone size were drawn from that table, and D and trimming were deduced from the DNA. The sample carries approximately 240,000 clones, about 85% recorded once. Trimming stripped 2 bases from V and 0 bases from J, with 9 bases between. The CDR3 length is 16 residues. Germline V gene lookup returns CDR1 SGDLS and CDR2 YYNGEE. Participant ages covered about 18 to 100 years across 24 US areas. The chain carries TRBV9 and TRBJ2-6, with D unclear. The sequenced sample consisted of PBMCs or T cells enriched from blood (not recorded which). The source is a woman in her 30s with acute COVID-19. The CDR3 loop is CASSVQVSSGANVLTF. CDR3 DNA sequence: TGTGCCAGCAGCGTCCAGGTTTCCTCTGGGGCCAACGTCCTGACTTTC.